These 13 T cell receptor beta chains were all obtained from the same sample, sequenced in a study of blood T cell repertoires in COVID-19. Assay used: immunoSEQ multiplex PCR; TCRdb lists only in-frame clones, some missing. The sample shows 300,000 to 350,000 clones, 87% of them seen only once. What was sequenced was peripheral blood. Receptors originate from a woman in her forties or fifties with COVID-19, enrolled during active disease.

The chain carries TRBV6-6 and TRBJ1-1; no firm D call. Germline V gene data show CDR1 as MNHNY and CDR2 as SVGAGI (reference sequence). V shed 2 bases and J shed 4 bases, with 14 bases lying between them. The CDR3 is 15 amino acids. The CDR3 nucleotides are TGTGCCAGCAGTTACCTGAGACCAAGAGGCACTGAAGCTTTCTTT. It yields the protein CASSYLRPRGTEAFF.

The J gene is TRBJ2-7, the V gene TRBV30; TRBD1 might be the D (7 bases). CDR1 is GTSNPN, CDR2 SVGIG, per germline (reference sequence). CDR3 size: 16 residues. Trimming took 4 bases from V and 5 from J, leaving 24 bases between them. Here the CDR3 reads CAWIMGSGQGGNEQYF. CDR3 DNA sequence: TGTGCCTGGATTATGGGTTCTGGGCAGGGGGGAAACGAGCAGTACTTC.

This clone has just a few counts. The chain employs TRBV3-1 (or the pseudogene TRBV3-2) and TRBJ2-7; TRBD2 matches at 11 bases. This CDR3 spans 16 amino acids. The V segment lost 2 bases and the J segment 10 bases; nucleotides outside the gene matches: 13. CDR1 LGHDT and CDR2 YNNKEL come from the germline V gene (reference sequence). As DNA, the CDR3 is TGTGCCAGCAGCCAACCTCAAACTAGCGGGAGAGAACCCCAGTACTTC. Its translation is CASSQPQTSGREPQYF.

J is TRBJ2-2 and V is TRBV3-1 (or the pseudogene TRBV3-2), with 9 bases lining up with TRBD1. Germline assignment: CDR1 LGHDT and CDR2 YNNKEL (reference sequence). V dropped 4 bases and J dropped 7; count of bases not matched to a gene: 13. This CDR3 comprises 17 residues. DNA of the CDR3: TGTGCCAGCAGCCCCCGAAGCAGGACAGGGGTCGACGGGGAGCTGTTTTTT. Its translation is CASSPRSRTGVDGELFF.

CDR3: CASSEHPGIQYF. The CDR3 nucleotides read TGTGCCAGCAGTGAACATCCGGGAATTCAGTACTTC. The chain recombines TRBV2 with TRBJ2-7; a weak D match, TRBD2 (5 bases). Germline values: CDR1 SNHLY, CDR2 FYNNEI. V shed 2 bases and J shed 10 bases, with 12 bases lying between them. The CDR3 is 12 amino acids.

The V gene is TRBV11-2, the J gene TRBJ2-7; D not certain. Germline V gene data show CDR1 as SGHAT and CDR2 as FQNNGV. The CDR3 consists of 13 residues. V lost 4 bases and J lost 4, with 11 bases in between. In nucleotides, the CDR3 is TGTGCCAGCAGCTACACGCGGCGTTACGAGCAGTACTTC. The encoded protein is CASSYTRRYEQYF.

The gene calls are TRBV27 and TRBJ2-7; weak D call: TRBD2 (7 bases). The CDR3 is 14 amino acids. With 2 bases removed from V and 2 bases from J, the gap between germline ends came to 10 bases. Per germline, CDR1 MNHEY and CDR2 SMNVEV (reference sequence). CDR3 nucleotides: TGTGCCAGCAGTTTACAGGGGACTACCTACGAGCAGTACTTC. It encodes CASSLQGTTYEQYF.

The chain employs TRBV10-3 and TRBJ1-2; 7 bases align to TRBD1. With V trimmed by 3 bases and J by 5 bases, 6 bases remained unmatched. This CDR3 region has 14 residues. In germline, CDR1 is ENHRY, CDR2 SYGVKD. The chain's CDR3 is CAISDPGTDYGYTF. The CDR3 DNA reads as TGTGCCATCAGTGACCCCGGGACAGATTATGGCTACACCTTC.

This rearrangement joins TRBV9 to TRBJ2-5; the D is unclear. CDR1 is SGDLS and CDR2 is YYNGEE in the germline V gene. The CDR3 has 18 amino acids. The germline V and J ends were trimmed by 3 bases and 0 bases, with 21 bases remaining between them. The CDR3 bases are TGTGCCAGCAGCGCTCCCCGTCCCCCTGGCCGCTACCAAGAGACCCAGTACTTC. Its protein is CASSAPRPPGRYQETQYF.

This clone was counted a few times. The chain employs TRBV19 and TRBJ1-5; 7 bases line up with TRBD1. J gave up 6 bases and V 1 base, and 6 bases lay outside the gene matches. The V gene's germline CDR1 is LNHDA and CDR2 SQIVND (reference sequence). The CDR3 spans 15 residues. As DNA, the CDR3 is TGTGCCAGTAGTATAGGTGGCAGGGGGAGTCAGCCCCAGCATTTT. Translating gives CASSIGGRGSQPQHF.

V and J are TRBV6-2 or TRBV6-3 and TRBJ2-7, with 9 bases lining up with TRBD1. J lost 8 bases, V lost 2 bases, and 10 bases had no gene match. This CDR3 spans 15 amino acids. Germline lookup yields CDR1 MNHEY and CDR2 SVGEGT. The CDR3 spells CASSYVDRGLRKQYF. The CDR3 DNA sequence: TGTGCCAGCAGTTACGTGGACAGGGGTTTACGCAAGCAGTACTTC.

There are a few counts of this clone. V is TRBV19 and J is TRBJ2-3, with 7 positions matching TRBD2. V dropped 5 bases and J dropped 0; count of bases not matched to a gene: 8. This CDR3 is built from 16 residues. CDR1 is LNHDA, CDR2 SQIVND, per germline (reference sequence). The DNA for the CDR3 is TGTGCCAGTAGTGGAACTAGCGCCCCTAGCACAGATACGCAGTATTTT. It yields the protein CASSGTSAPSTDTQYF.

V usage is TRBV6-6 and J usage is TRBJ2-7, with D perhaps matching TRBD1 (6 bases). This CDR3 region has 12 residues. V lost 8 bases and J lost 3, with 11 bases in between. From germline, CDR1 is MNHNY and CDR2 SVGAGI (reference sequence). CDR3 DNA: TGTGCCAGCCGCCGGACAGACTACGAGCAGTACTTC. Translated: CASRRTDYEQYF.